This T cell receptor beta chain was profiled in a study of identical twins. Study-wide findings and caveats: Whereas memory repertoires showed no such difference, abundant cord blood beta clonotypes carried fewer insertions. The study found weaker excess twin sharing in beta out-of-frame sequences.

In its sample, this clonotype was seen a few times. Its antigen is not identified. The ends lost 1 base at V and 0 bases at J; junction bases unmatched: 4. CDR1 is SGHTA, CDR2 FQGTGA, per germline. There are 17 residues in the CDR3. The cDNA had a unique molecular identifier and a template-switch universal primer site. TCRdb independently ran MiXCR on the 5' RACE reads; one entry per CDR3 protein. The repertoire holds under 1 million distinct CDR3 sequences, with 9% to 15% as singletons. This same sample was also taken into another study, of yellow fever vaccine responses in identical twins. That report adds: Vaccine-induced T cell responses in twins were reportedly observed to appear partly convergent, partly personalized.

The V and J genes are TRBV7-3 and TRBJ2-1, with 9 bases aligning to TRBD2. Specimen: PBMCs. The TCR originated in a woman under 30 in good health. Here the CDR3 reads CASSLIHSGSSYNEQFF. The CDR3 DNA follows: TGTGCCAGCAGCTTAATCCATAGCGGGAGCTCCTACAATGAGCAGTTCTTC.